This TCR beta chain was sequenced for a study of response to subunit inactivated influenza vaccine. A few counts support this clonotype. V was pared by 3 bases and J by 4 bases, with 19 bases between. The CDR3 consists of 16 residues. In germline, CDR1 is MDHEN, CDR2 SYDVKM. TCRdb reanalysed the RT-PCR reads using MiXCR and keeps one entry per CDR3 protein. In the table there are more than 500,000 distinct CDR3 sequences, 11% of which are singletons. The same sample was also studied in work on T cells expressing NK-cell markers. That source notes: Libraries used 5'RACE template switching adding universal primer site and UMIs. From sorted CD3+CD56+NKG2C+, CD3+CD56+NKG2C- and CD3+CD56-NKG2C+ T cells came the TCR beta repertoires. There were seven HCMV-seropositive donors and one seronegative donor among the eight sequenced.

The chain recombines TRBV28 with TRBJ2-7, with a tentative D call TRBD2 (5 bases). This clonotype originated in a middle-aged man who received an inactivated influenza vaccine. The sequencing used PBMCs from blood, collected on the day of vaccination. The CDR3 DNA follows: TGTGCCAGCAGTTTGGTTGAGGGAAGGAGTGGGTACGAGCAGTACTTC. Translation: CASSLVEGRSGYEQYF.